This T cell receptor beta chain was recorded in a study of T-cell memory formation after mild COVID-19. Across the whole study: The study found TCR clusters largely donor specific. The study's findings and limits: Those CD4+ clones that contracted were mainly in CM and EM (CD8+ ones in EMRA). Some clones that responded turned up in pre-infection memory, which suggests that cross-reactive memory joined in. Day 15 to 85 contracting clones showed balanced CD4/CD8; day 15 to 37 expanders favored CD4+.

Germline values: CDR1 SGHRS, CDR2 YFSETQ. Trimming stripped 0 bases from V and 2 bases from J, with 7 bases between. The CDR3 is 14 amino acids. In its sample, this clonotype was seen many times. The target antigen is unknown. One entry per CDR3 protein, called by TCRdb with MiXCR from the 5' RACE reads. The sample shows roughly 350,000 distinct CDR3 sequences, roughly 21% of them seen only once. Sample: PBMCs or a T cell subset sorted from them (not recorded which). The chain combines TRBV5-1 with TRBJ2-3; D may be TRBD2 (5 bases). The clonotype comes from an adult woman who had mild COVID-19 (a few samples of this study predate the infection). Cell type and time point are not known. CDR3 protein: CASSLAGLTDTQYF. CDR3 DNA sequence: TGCGCCAGCAGCTTGGCCGGACTCACAGATACGCAGTATTTT.